This T cell receptor (beta chain) was recovered during a study of identifying expanded T cells in peripheral blood. Produced via immunoSEQ multiplex PCR; TCRdb's table is partial and in-frame only. The sample lists 70,000 to 95,000 clones, 85% to 90% seen once, with approximately 4% in the top ten. Collection occurred without any documented infections or immune events in donors. CDR3 length: 15 amino acids. Germline CDR1 and CDR2: SNHLY and FYNNEI. Trimming removed 5 bases from V and 9 bases from J; junction bases left unmatched: 11. Sequenced: blood. This chain connects TRBV2 to TRBJ2-1; TRBD2 aligns across 9 bases. The source of this sequence is a person aged 18 to 75 in good health. The CDR3 bases are TGTGCCAGCAGTAGCTTGGCGGGGGGGCCGATTGAGCAGTTCTTC. Its translation is CASSSLAGGPIEQFF.